This entry features one T cell receptor beta chain sequence. The sample originates from a study of blood T cell repertoires in COVID-19. This table comes from immunoSEQ multiplex PCR, and its TCRdb copy is limited to in-frame clones, with some not included. The sample holds roughly 150,000 clones, under 80% seen once. The sequence was collected from a man between 60 and 70 years old with acute or convalescent COVID-19. Material: peripheral blood.

The CDR3 sequence: CASSPFLYGGELFF. The CDR3 DNA reads TGTGCCAGCTCACCTTTTCTCTATGGCGGGGAGCTGTTTTTT. The chain employs TRBV18 and TRBJ2-2; D is unclear. From germline, CDR1 is KGHSH and CDR2 LQKENI. This CDR3 contains 14 residues. Trimming took off 3 bases at V and 7 bases at J, with 12 bases between the two ends.